Detailed here is one TCR beta chain. Its antigen is unidentified. The sample originates from a study of T cell clonotyping in hematopoietic cell transplantation. Time point reported: recipient sample about 28 days before transplant, after cytoreduction. Study-level points and caveats: Graft donor and pretransplant recipient Inverse Simpson Index values predicted broader posttransplant TCR diversity. Few recipient clonotypes overlapped donors; over 95% were de novo at given depth.

The CDR3 totals 13 residues. Trimming pared 5 bases from V and 4 bases from J, leaving 11 bases between. Germline CDR1 SGHTA, CDR2 FQGNSA. TCRdb keeps only in-frame clones here, not all; method: immunoSEQ multiplex PCR. The profile shows tens of thousands of clones, 80% to 90% of them singletons. The sample was peripheral blood mononuclear cells, taken before stem cell transplant. The J gene is TRBJ1-2, the V gene TRBV7-2; D gene ambiguous. The TCR sequence derives from a woman in her sixties or seventies with acute myeloid leukemia. Some clones in this sample may be carry-over from other donors' samples. The CDR3: CASSGEMTYGYTF. DNA for the CDR3: TGTGCCAGCAGCGGCGAGATGACCTATGGCTACACCTTC.